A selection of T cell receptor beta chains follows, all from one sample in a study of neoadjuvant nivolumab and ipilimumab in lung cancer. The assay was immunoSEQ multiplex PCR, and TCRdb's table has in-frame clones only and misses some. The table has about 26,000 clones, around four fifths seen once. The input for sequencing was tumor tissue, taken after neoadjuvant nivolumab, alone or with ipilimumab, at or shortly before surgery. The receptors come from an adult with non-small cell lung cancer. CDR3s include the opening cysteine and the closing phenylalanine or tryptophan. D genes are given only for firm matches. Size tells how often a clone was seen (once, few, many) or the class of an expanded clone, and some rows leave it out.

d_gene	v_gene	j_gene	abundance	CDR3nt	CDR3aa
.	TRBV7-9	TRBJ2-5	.	TGTGCCAGCAGCGGCAGGGTTTATGAGACCCAGTACTTC	CASSGRVYETQYF
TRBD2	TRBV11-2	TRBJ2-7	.	TGTGCCAGCAGCTTAGGCCTAGCGGGAGGCGAGCAGTACTTC	CASSLGLAGGEQYF
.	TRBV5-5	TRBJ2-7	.	TGTGCCAGCAGCTTGGCCGATATAAACTCCTACGAGCAGTACTTC	CASSLADINSYEQYF
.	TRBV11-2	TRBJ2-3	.	TGTGCCAGCAGCCTGGGGCGTGGAACAGATACGCAGTATTTT	CASSLGRGTDTQYF
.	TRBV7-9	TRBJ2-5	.	TGTGCCAGCAGCTTAACGTTGCCAGGGGCGCAGGAGACCCAGTACTTC	CASSLTLPGAQETQYF
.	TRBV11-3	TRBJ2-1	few	TGTGCCAGCAGCTTAGGCCGCCAGAGCGATGAGCAGTTCTTC	CASSLGRQSDEQFF
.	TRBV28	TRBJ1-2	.	TGTGCCAGCAGGCCAACGGGGAGCGGCCAGAACGGCTATGGCTACACCTTC	CASRPTGSGQNGYGYTF
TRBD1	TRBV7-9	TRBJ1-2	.	TGTGCCAGCAGCTTAGGACAGGGGACTGGCTACACCTTC	CASSLGQGTGYTF
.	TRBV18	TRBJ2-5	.	TGTGCCAGCTCACCAGTCAACGGACAGAAACAAGAGACCCAGTACTTC	CASSPVNGQKQETQYF
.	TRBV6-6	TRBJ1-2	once	TGTGCCAGCAGTTACAATGGCTACACCTTC	CASSYNGYTF
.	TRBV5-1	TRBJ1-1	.	TGCGCCAGCAGCGGGGGTTATCAGGGTTGGGACACTGAAGCTTTCTTT	CASSGGYQGWDTEAFF
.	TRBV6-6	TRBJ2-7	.	TGTGCCAGCAGTTACGACATGGGGGGCCACGAGCAGTACTTC	CASSYDMGGHEQYF
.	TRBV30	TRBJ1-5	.	TGTGCCTGGAGTGTACGCGACGATCAGCCCCAGCATTTT	CAWSVRDDQPQHF
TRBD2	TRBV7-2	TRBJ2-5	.	TGTGCCAGCAGCTTGGGTAGCGGGGGCCAAGAGACCCAGTACTTC	CASSLGSGGQETQYF
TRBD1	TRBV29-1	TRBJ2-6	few	TGCAGCGTTGCTGACAGGGGGCTAGGTGGGGCCAACGTCCTGACTTTC	CSVADRGLGGANVLTF
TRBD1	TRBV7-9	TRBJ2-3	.	TGTGCCAGCAGCTTCCCGGACAGGGAGACAGATACGCAGTATTTT	CASSFPDRETDTQYF
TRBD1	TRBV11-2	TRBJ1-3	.	TGTGCCAGCAGCTTGGATGCCAGGGGGTCTGGAAACACCATATATTTT	CASSLDARGSGNTIYF
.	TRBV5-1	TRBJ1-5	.	TGCGCCAGCAGCTTGGACGCGGGGGGCAATCAGCCCCAGCATTTT	CASSLDAGGNQPQHF
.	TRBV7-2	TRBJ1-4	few	TGTGCCAGCAGCTTCGGTGGGGGGGCGGGAGAAAAACTGTTTTTT	CASSFGGGAGEKLFF
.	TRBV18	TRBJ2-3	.	TGTGCCAGCTCACCACCGATTGCTAGCACAGATACGCAGTATTTT	CASSPPIASTDTQYF
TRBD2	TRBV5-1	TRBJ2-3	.	TGCGCCAGCAGCTTGGTGGGGAGGGGCACAGATACGCAGTATTTT	CASSLVGRGTDTQYF
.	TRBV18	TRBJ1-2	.	TGTGCCAGCTCACCGTTGGCAGAAACTAACTATGGCTACACCTTC	CASSPLAETNYGYTF
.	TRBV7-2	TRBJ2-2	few	TGTGCCGTAAAACAGGGTATCGGGGAGCTGTTTTTT	CAVKQGIGELFF